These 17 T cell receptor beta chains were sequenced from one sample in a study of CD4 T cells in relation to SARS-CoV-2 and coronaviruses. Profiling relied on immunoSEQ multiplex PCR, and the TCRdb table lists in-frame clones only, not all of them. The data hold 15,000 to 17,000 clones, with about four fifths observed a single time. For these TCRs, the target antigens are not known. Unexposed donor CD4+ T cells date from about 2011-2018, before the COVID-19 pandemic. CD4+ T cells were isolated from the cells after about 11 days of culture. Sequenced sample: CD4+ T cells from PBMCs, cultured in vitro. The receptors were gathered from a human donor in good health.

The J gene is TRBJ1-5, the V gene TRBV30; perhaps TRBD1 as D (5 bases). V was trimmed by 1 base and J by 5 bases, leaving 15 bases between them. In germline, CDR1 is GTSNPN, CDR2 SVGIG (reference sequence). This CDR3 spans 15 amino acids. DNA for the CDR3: TGTGCCTGGAGTGCCCAGGGCAGGTTCCATCAGCCCCAGCATTTT. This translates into CAWSAQGRFHQPQHF.

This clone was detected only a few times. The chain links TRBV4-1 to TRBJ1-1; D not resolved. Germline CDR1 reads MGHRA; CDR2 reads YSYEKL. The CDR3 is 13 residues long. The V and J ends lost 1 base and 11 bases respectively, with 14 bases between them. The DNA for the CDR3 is TGCGCCAGCAGCCAAGTAGTTACCCTGTTCGCTTTCTTT. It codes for CASSQVVTLFAFF.

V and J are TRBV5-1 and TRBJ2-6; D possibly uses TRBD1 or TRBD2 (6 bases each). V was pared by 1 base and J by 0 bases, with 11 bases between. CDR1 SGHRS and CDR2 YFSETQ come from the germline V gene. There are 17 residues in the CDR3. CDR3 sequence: CASSLLGGASGANVLTF. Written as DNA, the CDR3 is TGCGCCAGCAGCTTGTTGGGGGGCGCCTCTGGGGCCAACGTCCTGACTTTC.

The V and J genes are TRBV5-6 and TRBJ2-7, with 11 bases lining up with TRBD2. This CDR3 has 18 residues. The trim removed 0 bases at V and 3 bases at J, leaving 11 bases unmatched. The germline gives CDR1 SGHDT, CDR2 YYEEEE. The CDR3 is CASSLELAGDGDLYEQYF. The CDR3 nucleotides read TGTGCCAGCAGCTTGGAACTAGCGGGAGATGGAGACCTCTACGAGCAGTACTTC.

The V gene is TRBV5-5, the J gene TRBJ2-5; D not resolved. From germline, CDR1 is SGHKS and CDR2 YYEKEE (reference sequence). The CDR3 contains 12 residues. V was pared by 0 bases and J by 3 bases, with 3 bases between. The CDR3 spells CASSLGEETQYF. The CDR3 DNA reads TGTGCCAGCAGCTTGGGGGAAGAGACCCAGTACTTC.

The CDR3 reads CASSPTTSGLPSYEQYF. The CDR3 nucleotides are TGTGCCAGCTCTCCGACGACTAGCGGACTGCCCTCCTACGAGCAGTACTTC. The chain has TRBV18 and TRBJ2-7; TRBD2 matches at 9 bases. This CDR3 spans 17 amino acids. The ends lost 6 bases at V and 0 bases at J; junction bases unmatched: 12. CDR1 is KGHSH, CDR2 LQKENI, per germline.

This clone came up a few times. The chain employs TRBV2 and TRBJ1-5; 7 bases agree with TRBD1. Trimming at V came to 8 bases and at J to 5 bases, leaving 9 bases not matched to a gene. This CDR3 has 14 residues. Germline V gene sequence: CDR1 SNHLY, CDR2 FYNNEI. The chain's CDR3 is CASGEQGPYQPQHF. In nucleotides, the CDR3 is TGTGCCAGCGGAGAACAGGGGCCGTATCAGCCCCAGCATTTT.

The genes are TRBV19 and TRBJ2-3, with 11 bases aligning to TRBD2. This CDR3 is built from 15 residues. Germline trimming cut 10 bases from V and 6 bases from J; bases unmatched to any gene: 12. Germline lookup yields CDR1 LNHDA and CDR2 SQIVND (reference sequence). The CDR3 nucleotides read TGTGCCACAAACCGGATAGCGGGAGGGTCTGATACGCAGTATTTT. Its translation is CATNRIAGGSDTQYF.

The CDR3 here is CAWSLGTTTYEQYF. In DNA, the CDR3 is TGTGCCTGGAGTCTTGGGACCACTACCTACGAGCAGTACTTC. V is TRBV30 and J is TRBJ2-7; D possibly matches TRBD1 or TRBD2 (5 bases each). Germline lookup yields CDR1 GTSNPN and CDR2 SVGIG (reference sequence). CDR3 size: 14 residues. The V gene lost 2 bases and the J gene lost 2 bases, with 13 bases spanning the gap.

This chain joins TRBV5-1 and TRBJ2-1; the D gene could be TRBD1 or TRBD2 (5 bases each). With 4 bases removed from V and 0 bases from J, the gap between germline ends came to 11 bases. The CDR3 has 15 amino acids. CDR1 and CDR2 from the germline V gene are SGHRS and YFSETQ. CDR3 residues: CASSGTGGSYNEQFF. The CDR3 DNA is TGCGCCAGCAGCGGAACAGGAGGCTCCTACAATGAGCAGTTCTTC.

CDR3 bases: TGTGCCAGCAGCGCTGGACTCATCTACGAGCAGTACTTC. It specifies CASSAGLIYEQYF. The chain uses TRBV11-2 and TRBJ2-7; TRBD2 is a possible D gene (5 bases). This CDR3 comprises 13 residues. Germline values: CDR1 SGHAT, CDR2 FQNNGV. V was clipped by 5 bases and J by 3 bases, with 11 bases between them.

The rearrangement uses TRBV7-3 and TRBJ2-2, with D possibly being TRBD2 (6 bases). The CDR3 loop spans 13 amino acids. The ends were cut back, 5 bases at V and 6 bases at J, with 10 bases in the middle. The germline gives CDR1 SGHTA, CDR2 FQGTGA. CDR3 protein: CASSPWGAGELFF. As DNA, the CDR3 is TGTGCCAGCAGCCCCTGGGGGGCCGGGGAGCTGTTTTTT. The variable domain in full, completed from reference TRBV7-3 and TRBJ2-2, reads GAGVSQTPSNKVTEKGKYVELRCDPISGHTALYWYRQSLGQGPEFLIYFQGTGAADDSGLPNDRFFAVRPEGSVSTLKIQRTERGDSAVYLCASSPWGAGELFFGEGSRLTVL.

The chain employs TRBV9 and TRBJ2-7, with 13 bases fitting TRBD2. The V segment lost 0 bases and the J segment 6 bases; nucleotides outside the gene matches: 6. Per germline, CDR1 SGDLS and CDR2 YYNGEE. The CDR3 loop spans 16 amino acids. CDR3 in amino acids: CASSVGGLAGVGEQYF. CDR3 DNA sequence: TGTGCCAGCAGCGTAGGTGGACTAGCGGGAGTCGGCGAGCAGTACTTC. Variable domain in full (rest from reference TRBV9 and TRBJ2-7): DSGVTQTPKHLITATGQRVTLRCSPRSGDLSVYWYQQSLDQGLQFLIQYYNGEERAKGNILERFSAQQFPDLHSELNLSSLELGDSALYFCASSVGGLAGVGEQYFGPGTRLTVT.

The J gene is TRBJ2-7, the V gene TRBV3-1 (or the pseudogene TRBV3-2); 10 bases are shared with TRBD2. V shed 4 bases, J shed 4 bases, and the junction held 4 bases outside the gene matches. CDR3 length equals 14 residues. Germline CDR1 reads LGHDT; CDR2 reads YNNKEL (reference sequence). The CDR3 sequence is CASSRTSGKYEQYF. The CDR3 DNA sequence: TGTGCCAGCAGCCGAACTAGCGGGAAGTACGAGCAGTACTTC.

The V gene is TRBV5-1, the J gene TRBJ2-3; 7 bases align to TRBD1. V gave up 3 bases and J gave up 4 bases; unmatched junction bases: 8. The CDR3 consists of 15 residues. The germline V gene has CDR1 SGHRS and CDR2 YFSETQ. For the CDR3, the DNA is TGCGCCAGCAGCTCATCAGGGGGTGTCCCAGATACGCAGTATTTT. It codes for CASSSSGGVPDTQYF.

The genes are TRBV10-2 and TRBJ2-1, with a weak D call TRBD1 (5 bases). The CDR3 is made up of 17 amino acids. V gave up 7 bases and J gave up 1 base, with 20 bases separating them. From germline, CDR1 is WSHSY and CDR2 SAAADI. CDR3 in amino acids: CASMGLLGQPSYNEQFF. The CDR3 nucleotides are TGCGCCAGCATGGGGCTCCTTGGGCAACCGTCCTACAATGAGCAGTTCTTC.

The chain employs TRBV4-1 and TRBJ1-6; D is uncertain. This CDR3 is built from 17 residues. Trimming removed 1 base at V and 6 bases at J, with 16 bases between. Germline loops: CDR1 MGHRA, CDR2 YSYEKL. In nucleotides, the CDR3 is TGCGCCAGCAGCCAAGTACCCCCCGCCAGCAGTAATTCACCCCTCCACTTT. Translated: CASSQVPPASSNSPLHF.